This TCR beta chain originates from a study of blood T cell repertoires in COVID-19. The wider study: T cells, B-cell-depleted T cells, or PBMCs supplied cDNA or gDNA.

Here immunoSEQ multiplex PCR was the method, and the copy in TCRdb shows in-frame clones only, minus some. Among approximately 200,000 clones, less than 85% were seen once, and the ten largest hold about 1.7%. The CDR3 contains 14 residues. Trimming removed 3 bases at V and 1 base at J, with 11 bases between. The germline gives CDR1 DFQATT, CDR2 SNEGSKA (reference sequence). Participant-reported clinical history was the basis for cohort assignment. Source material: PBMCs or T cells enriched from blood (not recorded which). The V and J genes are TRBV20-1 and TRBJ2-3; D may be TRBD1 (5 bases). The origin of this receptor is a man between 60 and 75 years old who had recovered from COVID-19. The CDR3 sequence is CSASVRAGTDTQYF. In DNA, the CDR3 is TGCAGTGCTAGTGTCAGGGCGGGCACAGATACGCAGTATTTT.